Sequencing of this TCR beta chain was carried out in a study of tumor-infiltrating lymphocytes in localized non-small cell lung cancer. Study details: Several tumor histologies, both smoking statuses, and some post-neoadjuvant chemotherapy samples were included. Each patient gave resected tumor and non-adjacent uninvolved lung tissue.

Broader study findings: Tumors had more T cell infiltration than uninvolved lung, per TCRbeta sequencing and CD3 counts. Immunotypes IM1 and IM2 had similar TCR-derived T-cell fractions.

As for this clone: The antigen is unknown. Other DNA sequences in this specimen translate into the identical CDR3.

The protocol was immunoSEQ multiplex PCR, while the TCRdb copy is restricted to in-frame clones and leaves out a portion. The sample lists 11,000 to 15,000 clones; about four fifths were seen once. V lost 2 bases and J lost 4; bases outside the gene matches: 4. CDR1 is SGHTA, CDR2 FQGNSA, per germline. CDR3 length equals 15 residues. This chain connects TRBV7-2 to TRBJ2-1; 8 nucleotides align to TRBD2. The sample consisted of lung tumor tissue. This receptor was obtained from a human donor with non-small cell lung cancer. In DNA form, the CDR3 reads TGTGCCAGCAGCTTAACTAGCGGACCTTACAATGAGCAGTTCTTC. It encodes CASSLTSGPYNEQFF. Full variable domain (outside the CDR3, taken from reference TRBV7-2 and TRBJ2-1): GAGVSQSPSNKVTEKGKDVELRCDPISGHTALYWYRQSLGQGLEFLIYFQGNSAPDKSGLPSDRFSAERTGGSVSTLTIQRTQQEDSAVYLCASSLTSGPYNEQFFGPGTRLTVL.